This T cell receptor beta chain was observed in a study of blood T cells in healthy people across ages. Study outcomes and limitations: Across the age range, TCR beta diversity per million T cells fell in a roughly linear way.

About this clonotype: The antigen is undetermined.

Samples had at least 6.5 million PBMCs isolated from them. Then a second PCR, running about 7 to 11 cycles, was carried out with a sample-barcoded 5' primer and a J-beta primer mix. TCRdb redid the calling of the 5' RACE reads with MiXCR, one entry per CDR3 protein. Of around 990,000 distinct CDR3 sequences listed, under 30% are singletons. The CDR3 loop spans 16 amino acids. CDR1 is DFQATT, CDR2 SNEGSKA, per germline (reference sequence). Trimming took off 0 bases at V and 0 bases at J, with 12 bases between the two ends. This sample was shared with a second study, whose subject was T cells of mothers and their children. As that report states: From each mother came over 10 million TCR beta CDR3 reads, and from each child came 3 million to 3.5 million.

The V and J genes are TRBV20-1 and TRBJ1-5; D remains unclear. The sequencing input was blood. The clonotype comes from a girl aged 2 to 9 in good health. This CDR3 is CSARDYDGDSNQPQHF. The CDR3 DNA sequence: TGCAGTGCTAGAGATTATGACGGTGATAGCAATCAGCCCCAGCATTTT.